This T cell receptor (beta chain) was observed in a study of T cell responses to AZD1222 COVID-19 vaccine. At the level of the study: Second-dose intervals of approximately 4 or approximately 12 weeks were pooled. Overall study results and limits: Baseline serology detected seropositivity in only a handful of AZD1222 recipients.

The CDR3 totals 16 residues. The germline V and J ends were trimmed by 3 bases and 1 base, with 12 bases remaining between them. The V gene's germline CDR1 is LGHDT and CDR2 YNNKEL (reference sequence). About this clone: What it binds is unknown.

Libraries were prepared by immunoSEQ multiplex PCR; TCRdb keeps only in-frame clonotypes and omits some of them. The sample consists of about 110,000 clones, roughly 84% of them appearing once. The V and J genes are TRBV3-1 (or the pseudogene TRBV3-2) and TRBJ2-2; D unclear. The sequence was collected from an adult in good health. Here the sequenced sample was peripheral blood, taken on day 0 of AZD1222 vaccination. The CDR3 is CASSHNLRLNTGELFF. CDR3 bases: TGTGCCAGCAGCCATAACCTTAGGTTGAACACCGGGGAGCTGTTTTTT.